Each of the 2 T cell receptor beta chains below was sequenced from the same sample in a study of cytomegalovirus exposure and HLA in healthy donors. 60 Vbeta and 13 Jbeta primers were used in PCR. Produced via immunoSEQ multiplex PCR; TCRdb's table is partial and in-frame only. Altogether approximately 180,000 clones are present, around 86% being singletons, with the ten largest covering more than 1.5%. Sequencing used PBMCs. These receptors came from a woman between 18 and 29 years old in good health and CMV-seronegative.

There are a few counts of this clone. The chain employs TRBV9 and TRBJ1-5, with 8 bases fitting TRBD1. Germline CDR1 SGDLS, CDR2 YYNGEE. The CDR3 totals 15 residues. V shed 0 bases and J 6 bases; nucleotides not matched to a gene: 5. The CDR3 loop reads CASSVGGQGGQPQHF. In nucleotides, the CDR3 is TGTGCCAGCAGCGTAGGCGGACAGGGAGGTCAGCCCCAGCATTTT.

The rearrangement links TRBV7-2 to TRBJ2-2; D is undetermined. Germline lookup yields CDR1 SGHTA and CDR2 FQGNSA. Trimming left V 5 bases short and J 8 bases short, with 6 bases between. This CDR3 has 11 amino acids. The CDR3 region is CASSLLGELFF. The CDR3 bases are TGTGCCAGCAGCCTTCTGGGGGAGCTGTTTTTT.